The 20 T cell receptor beta chains below come from one sample, sequenced in a study of blood T cell repertoires in COVID-19. Libraries were prepared by immunoSEQ multiplex PCR; TCRdb keeps only in-frame clonotypes and omits some of them. The data contain 80,000 or so clones, around 77% of them singletons. Input material: peripheral blood. These receptors all come from a human donor in a cohort sampled during active COVID-19.

The rearrangement joins TRBV6-5 to TRBJ2-7; a weak D match, TRBD2 (6 bases). Trimming took 6 bases from V and 4 from J, leaving 10 bases between them. CDR1 and CDR2 from the germline V gene are MNHEY and SVGAGI. The CDR3 is 12 amino acids. In DNA, the CDR3 is TGTGCCAGCAGCCTTAGCGGATACGAGCAGTACTTC. It specifies CASSLSGYEQYF.

The chain has TRBV6-5 and TRBJ2-2; TRBD2 aligns across 11 bases. Losses at the gene ends were 10 bases for V and 4 bases for J; bases not matched to a gene: 8. CDR1 and CDR2 from the germline V gene are MNHEY and SVGAGI. The CDR3 covers 15 residues. The CDR3, as DNA: TGTGCCACCCTTAGCGGGGGGGCCGGCACCGGGGAGCTGTTTTTT. Its protein is CATLSGGAGTGELFF.

The chain recombines TRBV5-5 with TRBJ2-7; TRBD1 aligns across 7 bases. The CDR3 is made up of 15 amino acids. The V gene's germline CDR1 is SGHKS and CDR2 YYEKEE (reference sequence). After removal of 2 bases from V and 4 bases from J, the junction contained 9 bases not matched to a gene. CDR3 sequence: CASSFQTGRGYEQYF. CDR3 DNA: TGTGCCAGCAGCTTTCAGACAGGGCGAGGATACGAGCAGTACTTC.

This clone was recorded once. The chain joins TRBV19 to TRBJ2-1; 9 bases are a match to TRBD2. Trimming took 7 bases from V and 4 from J; bases not matched to a gene: 5. CDR1 and CDR2 from the germline V gene are LNHDA and SQIVND (reference sequence). The CDR3 is 14 residues long. Here the CDR3 DNA reads TGTGCCAGTATTAGCGGGGGAAGGTACAATGAGCAGTTCTTC. It specifies CASISGGRYNEQFF.

The V gene is TRBV3-1 (or the pseudogene TRBV3-2), the J gene TRBJ2-1; TRBD2 is a possible D gene (5 bases). The CDR3 totals 15 residues. Germline CDR1 LGHDT, CDR2 YNNKEL (reference sequence). Trimming cost V 0 bases and J 8 bases, with 14 bases left between them. CDR3 sequence reads: CASSQEVRGFDEQFF. The CDR3 coding sequence is TGTGCCAGCAGCCAAGAGGTACGGGGTTTCGATGAGCAGTTCTTC.

The genes are TRBV10-1 and TRBJ2-1, with 9 bases that match TRBD2. J gave up 10 bases and V 5 bases, and 6 bases lay outside the gene matches. This CDR3 has 13 residues. Germline CDR1 is WNHNN and CDR2 is SYGVQD (reference sequence). CDR3 sequence: CASSLRGGHEQFF. The CDR3 DNA follows: TGCGCCAGCAGTCTGCGGGGGGGCCACGAGCAGTTCTTC.

The rearrangement joins TRBV7-3 to TRBJ2-5, with 10 bases aligning to TRBD2. This CDR3 contains 16 residues. After removal of 0 bases from V and 2 bases from J, the junction contained 3 bases not matched to a gene. Looked up from germline, CDR1 is SGHTA and CDR2 is FQGTGA. CDR3 sequence reads: CASSLTRAGGQETQYF. The CDR3 coding sequence is TGTGCCAGCAGCTTAACCCGAGCGGGGGGGCAAGAGACCCAGTACTTC.

Only a few counts were recorded for this clone. The chain links TRBV7-8 to TRBJ2-6, with 10 bases fitting TRBD1. Trimming removed 5 bases from V and 0 bases from J; junction bases left unmatched: 4. CDR3 length equals 17 residues. CDR1 is SGHVS and CDR2 is FQNEAQ in the germline V gene. The CDR3 loop reads CASSTWDRGSGANVLTF. For the CDR3, the DNA is TGTGCCAGCAGCACCTGGGACAGGGGCTCTGGGGCCAACGTCCTGACTTTC. Full variable domain (rest looked up from reference TRBV7-8 and TRBJ2-6): GAGVSQSPRYKVAKRGQDVALRCDPISGHVSLFWYQQALGQGPEFLTYFQNEAQLDKSGLPSDRFFAERPEGSVSTLKIQRTQQEDSAVYLCASSTWDRGSGANVLTFGAGSRLTVL.

The rearrangement links TRBV5-1 to TRBJ1-1, with a weak D call TRBD1 (6 bases). The CDR3 consists of 14 residues. The germline V and J ends were trimmed by 5 bases and 1 base, with 12 bases remaining between them. Per germline, CDR1 SGHRS and CDR2 YFSETQ. CDR3 nucleotide sequence: TGCGCCAGCAGGCTGACAGGTTCGAACACTGAAGCTTTCTTT. Its protein is CASRLTGSNTEAFF.

V is TRBV2 and J is TRBJ1-2; tentatively, D is TRBD1 (6 bases). CDR3 size: 16 residues. Trimming left V 6 bases short and J 1 base short, with 18 bases between. Germline V CDR1 and CDR2: SNHLY, FYNNEI. CDR3: CASRGGRVIGNYGYTF. The CDR3 DNA sequence: TGTGCCAGCAGGGGGGGGCGCGTAATTGGTAACTATGGCTACACCTTC.

There are a few counts of this clone. This rearrangement joins TRBV6-5 to TRBJ2-7; perhaps TRBD1 as D (6 bases). V was shortened by 6 bases and J by 1 base, with 10 bases between the two germline ends. The CDR3 consists of 13 residues. Per germline, CDR1 MNHEY and CDR2 SVGAGI. In DNA, the CDR3 is TGTGCCAGCAGGAAAGGACAGTCCTACGAGCAGTACTTC. The encoded protein is CASRKGQSYEQYF.

The gene calls are TRBV7-2 and TRBJ2-7, with TRBD2 matching 14 bases. The V gene's germline CDR1 is SGHTA and CDR2 FQGNSA. V lost 5 bases and J lost 4; bases outside the gene matches: 1. The CDR3 contains 14 residues. The CDR3 is CASSRTSGGYEQYF. CDR3 bases: TGTGCCAGCAGCAGGACTAGCGGGGGGTACGAGCAGTACTTC.

The chain combines TRBV5-1 with TRBJ1-5; D not certain. V lost 0 bases, J lost 4 bases, and 5 bases lay in between. In germline, CDR1 is SGHRS, CDR2 YFSETQ. The CDR3 loop spans 13 amino acids. DNA of the CDR3: TGCGCCAGCAGCTTGGTTCCAAATCAGCCCCAGCATTTT. It codes for CASSLVPNQPQHF.

The chain uses TRBV6-6 and TRBJ2-7; 9 bases align to TRBD1. Germline V gene data show CDR1 as MNHNY and CDR2 as SVGAGI (reference sequence). This CDR3 spans 15 amino acids. With 6 bases clipped from V and 2 bases from J, the junction kept 8 bases outside the gene matches. This CDR3 reads CASRLGTGLTYEQYF. The CDR3 DNA follows: TGTGCCAGCAGGCTCGGGACAGGGCTTACCTACGAGCAGTACTTC.

This clone has just one count. The chain employs TRBV11-3 and TRBJ2-3; 8 nucleotides align to TRBD2. V lost 5 bases, J lost 2 bases, and 9 bases stayed unmatched. Germline CDR1 is SGHNT and CDR2 is YENEEA. The CDR3 spans 16 residues. The CDR3 DNA reads TGTGCCAGCAGCCCTTTGTCGGGGGGGATCACAGATACGCAGTATTTT. Translating gives CASSPLSGGITDTQYF.

This clone turned up a few times. This rearrangement joins TRBV7-9 to TRBJ1-1; D remains ambiguous. Trimming took 2 bases from V and 6 from J, leaving 10 bases between them. The CDR3 consists of 13 residues. Germline V CDR1 and CDR2: SEHNR, FQNEAQ (reference sequence). CDR3 sequence: CASSLFSGAEAFF. As DNA, the CDR3 is TGTGCCAGCAGCTTATTCTCCGGGGCTGAAGCTTTCTTT.

The chain has TRBV30 and TRBJ1-2; D possibly corresponds to TRBD1 (5 bases). Germline V gene lookup returns CDR1 GTSNPN and CDR2 SVGIG (reference sequence). The length of the CDR3 is 13 residues. V was cut by 6 bases and J by 0 bases, with 11 bases left in between. CDR3 DNA: TGTGCCTGTCGAAGACAGTCTAACTATGGCTACACCTTC. Amino acids: CACRRQSNYGYTF. Full variable domain (remainder filled in from reference TRBV30 and TRBJ1-2): SQTIHQWPATLVQPVGSPLSLECTVEGTSNPNLYWYRQAAGRGLQLLFYSVGIGQISSEVPQNLSASRPQDRQFILSSKKLLLSDSGFYLCACRRQSNYGYTFGSGTRLTVV.

The rearrangement links TRBV19 to TRBJ2-2; D gene ambiguous. Germline V gene data show CDR1 as LNHDA and CDR2 as SQIVND (reference sequence). CDR3 length: 15 residues. V dropped 0 bases and J dropped 3 bases, with 8 bases sitting between them. The CDR3 coding sequence is TGTGCCAGTAGTATAGAACTAAAGGACACCGGGGAGCTGTTTTTT. Translation gives CASSIELKDTGELFF.

This clone was observed a handful of times. This chain joins TRBV11-2 and TRBJ2-7; D unresolved. The CDR3 is 14 residues long. The V and J ends lost 5 bases and 3 bases respectively, with 14 bases between them. The V gene's germline CDR1 is SGHAT and CDR2 FQNNGV. CDR3 sequence: CASSPHLFYYEQYF. CDR3 in DNA: TGTGCCAGCAGCCCCCACCTATTCTACTACGAGCAGTACTTC.

The chain is built from TRBV19 and TRBJ1-6, with D possibly being TRBD1 (5 bases). Germline-derived CDR1 and CDR2 are LNHDA and SQIVND (reference sequence). This CDR3 contains 15 residues. V was clipped by 2 bases and J by 10 bases, with 15 bases between them. The CDR3 DNA reads as TGTGCCAGTAGTATATCAGGAGGGGATGTCTCACCCCTCCACTTT. It specifies CASSISGGDVSPLHF.